Listed here are 25 T cell receptor beta chains from one sample, sequenced in a study of blood T cell repertoires in COVID-19. Assay: immunoSEQ multiplex PCR; the TCRdb copy retains only in-frame clones and omits some. The sample includes 150,000 to 200,000 clones, roughly 82% seen only once; the top ten take around 15%. Specimen: PBMCs or T cells enriched from blood (not recorded which). These receptors originate from a man aged 50-59 years who had recovered from COVID-19.

The chain uses TRBV28 and TRBJ1-2; D ambiguous. Per germline, CDR1 MDHEN and CDR2 SYDVKM. This CDR3 comprises 14 residues. V was shortened by 5 bases and J by 7 bases, with 17 bases between the two germline ends. The CDR3 here is CASSPPNNYGGYTF. The CDR3 DNA reads as TGTGCCAGCAGTCCACCTAATAACTATGGTGGCTACACCTTC.

The V and J genes are TRBV7-2 and TRBJ2-7; TRBD1 aligns across 9 bases. This CDR3 is built from 13 residues. Germline values: CDR1 SGHTA, CDR2 FQGNSA. With V trimmed by 7 bases and J by 3 bases, 4 bases remained unmatched. The DNA for the CDR3 is TGTGCCAGCAAGGGACAGGGTTACTACGAGCAGTACTTC. This gives the protein CASKGQGYYEQYF.

V and J are TRBV7-9 and TRBJ2-7; no reliable D call. This CDR3 spans 15 amino acids. V gave up 7 bases and J gave up 1 base, with 17 bases separating them. Germline loops: CDR1 SEHNR, CDR2 FQNEAQ (reference sequence). The CDR3, as DNA: TGTGCCAGCATCCCCGACACTTTACCATCCTACGAGCAGTACTTC. As protein: CASIPDTLPSYEQYF.

With respect to this clone: Other DNA variants within this sample encode the same CDR3. The chain uses TRBV15 and TRBJ2-7; 12 bases line up with TRBD1. V shed 9 bases, J shed 2 bases, and the junction held 5 bases outside the gene matches. Germline loops: CDR1 LNHNV, CDR2 YYDKDF (reference sequence). The CDR3 runs to 14 residues. CDR3 amino acids: CATSRDRGPYEQYF. The CDR3 DNA follows: TGTGCCACTAGCCGGGACAGGGGGCCCTACGAGCAGTACTTC.

The V call is TRBV20-1, the J call TRBJ2-2, with TRBD1 matching over 8 bases. Germline V gives CDR1 DFQATT, CDR2 SNEGSKA (reference sequence). This CDR3 has 15 amino acids. V shed 3 bases, J shed 4 bases, and the junction held 7 bases outside the gene matches. CDR3 sequence reads: CSASSGQGFTGELFF. The CDR3 nucleotides read TGCAGTGCTAGTTCAGGACAGGGTTTCACCGGGGAGCTGTTTTTT.

V and J are TRBV28 and TRBJ1-4; D not certain. The CDR3 loop spans 16 amino acids. Germline V gene data show CDR1 as MDHEN and CDR2 as SYDVKM. Between the trimmed V and J ends, which lost 6 bases and 4 bases, there was a span of 18 bases. CDR3 protein: CASSLDGFRGNEKLFF. CDR3 in DNA: TGTGCCAGCAGCTTGGACGGATTCCGGGGTAATGAAAAACTGTTTTTT.

This sequence joins TRBV19 and TRBJ1-3; no firm D call. The CDR3 spans 14 residues. Trimming took off 6 bases at V and 0 bases at J, with 9 bases between the two ends. Germline V gene data show CDR1 as LNHDA and CDR2 as SQIVND (reference sequence). The CDR3: CASRDGSSGNTIYF. CDR3 in DNA: TGTGCCAGTAGGGATGGGAGCTCTGGAAACACCATATATTTT.

V usage is TRBV19 and J usage is TRBJ1-2, with D possibly matching TRBD1 (5 bases). The CDR3 sequence is 13 residues long. V shed 5 bases and J shed 2 bases, with 9 bases lying between them. Germline CDR1 LNHDA, CDR2 SQIVND (reference sequence). The chain's CDR3 is CASSSRANYGYTF. The CDR3 nucleotides are TGTGCCAGTAGTTCCAGGGCGAACTATGGCTACACCTTC.

The gene calls are TRBV5-1 and TRBJ1-2; a weak D match, TRBD1 (6 bases). The germline CDR1 and CDR2 sequences are SGHRS and YFSETQ. Trimming removed 4 bases at V and 4 bases at J, with 11 bases between. This CDR3 is 13 amino acids long. This CDR3 reads CASSADSSYGYTF. The CDR3 bases are TGCGCCAGCAGCGCGGACAGCTCCTATGGCTACACCTTC.

The chain employs TRBV6-6 and TRBJ2-5, with 9 bases that match TRBD1. CDR1 is MNHNY and CDR2 is SVGAGI in the germline V gene (reference sequence). The length of the CDR3 is 21 residues. V trimming: 6 bases; J trimming: 5 bases; junction bases outside the gene matches: 28. The chain's CDR3 is CASSLQGAISPRPGRRETQYF. CDR3 DNA sequence: TGTGCCAGCAGCCTACAGGGGGCCATATCCCCCCGGCCGGGACGACGGGAGACCCAGTACTTC.

V and J are TRBV28 and TRBJ2-7; tentatively, D is TRBD2 (6 bases). Trimming took 8 bases from V and 3 from J, leaving 17 bases between them. The CDR3 consists of 14 residues. CDR1 is MDHEN and CDR2 is SYDVKM in the germline V gene. As DNA, the CDR3 is TGTGCCAGCCTTCGTCGGGGAGGCGGCTACGAGCAGTACTTC. Amino acids: CASLRRGGGYEQYF.

The rearrangement joins TRBV5-1 to TRBJ1-1, with D maybe TRBD1 (5 bases). V shed 4 bases and J shed 1 base, with 14 bases lying between them. The CDR3 length is 15 residues. Germline lookup yields CDR1 SGHRS and CDR2 YFSETQ. The CDR3 DNA follows: TGCGCCAGCAGCCCCCAAGGACAAGCGAACACTGAAGCTTTCTTT. Amino acid sequence: CASSPQGQANTEAFF. Drawing the rest from reference TRBV5-1 and TRBJ1-1, the complete variable domain is KAGVTQTPRYLIKTRGQQVTLSCSPISGHRSVSWYQQTPGQGLQFLFEYFSETQRNKGNFPGRFSGRQFSNSRSEMNVSTLELGDSALYLCASSPQGQANTEAFFGQGTRLTVV.

This clone has a single count. The V gene is TRBV5-6, the J gene TRBJ1-4; 11 bases agree with TRBD1. The ends lost 4 bases at V and 7 bases at J; junction bases unmatched: 6. Germline V gene data show CDR1 as SGHDT and CDR2 as YYEEEE. The CDR3 covers 15 residues. This CDR3 is CASSGQGARGEKLFF. DNA for the CDR3: TGTGCCAGCAGCGGACAGGGGGCGCGAGGTGAAAAACTGTTTTTT. The full variable domain, in which reference TRBV5-6 and TRBJ1-4 provide the parts outside the CDR3, is DAGVTQSPTHLIKTRGQQVTLRCSPKSGHDTVSWYQQALGQGPQFIFQYYEEEERQRGNFPDRFSGHQFPNYSSELNVNALLLGDSALYLCASSGQGARGEKLFFGSGTQLSVL.

The rearrangement links TRBV7-6 to TRBJ2-5, with TRBD2 identical over 7 bases. The germline V gene has CDR1 SGHVS and CDR2 FNYEAQ. Trimming at V came to 5 bases and at J to 1 base, leaving 4 bases not matched to a gene. This CDR3 region has 14 residues. The CDR3 DNA is TGTGCCAGCAGCGCGGGACTATCCCAAGAGACCCAGTACTTC. As protein: CASSAGLSQETQYF.

V and J are TRBV5-1 and TRBJ1-4; perhaps TRBD1 as D (5 bases). The CDR3 loop spans 14 amino acids. Trimming removed 2 bases at V and 14 bases at J, with 19 bases between. The V gene's germline CDR1 is SGHRS and CDR2 YFSETQ. The CDR3 loop is CASSLDQVRTILFF. The CDR3 DNA sequence: TGCGCCAGCAGCTTAGATCAAGTTAGGACAATCCTGTTTTTT.

The chain joins TRBV7-9 to TRBJ1-2, with TRBD1 identical over 11 bases. This CDR3 spans 14 amino acids. V lost 1 base and J lost 6; bases outside the gene matches: 1. The germline V gene has CDR1 SEHNR and CDR2 FQNEAQ (reference sequence). For the CDR3, the DNA is TGTGCCAGCAGCTTAGGGGGACAGGGGGATGGCTACACCTTC. The encoded protein is CASSLGGQGDGYTF.

V is TRBV30 and J is TRBJ1-5, with D unclear. Germline CDR1 reads GTSNPN; CDR2 reads SVGIG (reference sequence). Trimming removed 4 bases at V and 2 bases at J, with 12 bases between. The CDR3 runs to 14 residues. The DNA for the CDR3 is TGTGCCTGGAAGGAGCGGGTTGGCAATCAGCCCCAGCATTTT. As protein: CAWKERVGNQPQHF.

The chain carries TRBV4-2 and TRBJ1-5; TRBD1 aligns across 7 bases. CDR1 and CDR2 from the germline V gene are LGHNA and YNFKEQ. There are 16 residues in the CDR3. V shed 1 base, J shed 0 bases, and the junction held 3 bases outside the gene matches. In nucleotides, the CDR3 is TGTGCCAGCAGCCAAGGGGACAGCCATAGCAATCAGCCCCAGCATTTT. It encodes CASSQGDSHSNQPQHF.

This clone was counted once. The rearrangement uses TRBV3-1 (or the pseudogene TRBV3-2) and TRBJ1-2, with D possibly TRBD1 on 6 matching bases. The CDR3 consists of 14 residues. Germline V CDR1 and CDR2: LGHDT, YNNKEL (reference sequence). The V end was cut by 4 bases, the J end by 5 bases, with 14 bases between. CDR3 in amino acids: CASSRGGGVYGYTF. The CDR3 DNA sequence: TGTGCCAGCAGCCGAGGCGGGGGCGTTTATGGCTACACCTTC.

This clone was seen more than once but under ten times. J is TRBJ1-6 and V is TRBV19, with D possibly TRBD1 on 5 matching bases. There are 15 residues in the CDR3. V was pared by 4 bases and J by 5 bases, with 12 bases between. Germline V lookup: CDR1 LNHDA, CDR2 SQIVND (reference sequence). For the CDR3, the DNA is TGTGCCAGTAGTACTCAGGGAGGAGATAATTCACCCCTCCACTTT. Translated, it gives CASSTQGGDNSPLHF.

The CDR3 DNA is TGCGCCAGCAACCCGGACATCACCGGGGAGCTGTTTTTT. This gives the protein CASNPDITGELFF. The rearrangement links TRBV4-1 to TRBJ2-2; tentative D call: TRBD1 (5 bases). V was clipped by 7 bases and J by 4 bases, with 10 bases between them. Germline V CDR1 and CDR2: MGHRA, YSYEKL. The CDR3 is made up of 13 amino acids.

This chain links TRBV4-1 with TRBJ1-6; the D gene is possibly TRBD1 (5 bases). Germline loops: CDR1 MGHRA, CDR2 YSYEKL. The ends were cut back, 0 bases at V and 9 bases at J, with 6 bases in the middle. CDR3 length equals 13 residues. This CDR3 is CASSQEGLSPLHF. CDR3 coding DNA: TGCGCCAGCAGCCAAGAGGGGCTTTCACCCCTCCACTTT.

This rearrangement joins TRBV4-1 to TRBJ2-7, with TRBD1 matching 11 bases. Germline CDR1 and CDR2: MGHRA and YSYEKL. This CDR3 is 16 amino acids long. J lost 5 bases, V lost 4 bases, and 10 bases had no gene match. Written as DNA, the CDR3 is TGCGCCAGCAGCCCAGGGGGACAGGGGGTTTTTCACGAGCAGTACTTC. Its protein is CASSPGGQGVFHEQYF.

The genes are TRBV9 and TRBJ1-4; TRBD1 matches 7 bases. This CDR3 contains 15 residues. V was pared by 4 bases and J by 3 bases, with 6 bases of the junction left unmatched. Germline V gene sequence: CDR1 SGDLS, CDR2 YYNGEE. The CDR3 nucleotides are TGTGCCAGCAGCACCCACAGGGGACCTAATGAAAAACTGTTTTTT. Its translation is CASSTHRGPNEKLFF.

This clone was seen once. The V gene is TRBV18, the J gene TRBJ1-2, with 10 bases that match TRBD1. V was pared by 2 bases and J by 8 bases, with 2 bases of the junction left unmatched. The V gene's germline CDR1 is KGHSH and CDR2 LQKENI. The CDR3 runs to 13 residues. The CDR3 region has the DNA TGTGCCAGCTCACCAGGACAGGGGGAAGGCTACACCTTC. This sequence encodes CASSPGQGEGYTF.